This T cell receptor beta chain originates from a study of CD8 T cells in ankylosing spondylitis. This clonotype was counted between two and nine times. Its antigen is not identified. Study outcomes and limitations: Apparently characteristic of ankylosing spondylitis blood was a TCR beta motif (roughly 8 highly homologous variants). Clones tied to disease were said to be significantly enriched in matched ankylosing spondylitis synovial fluid.

This CDR3 region has 15 residues. V shed 3 bases and J 6 bases; nucleotides not matched to a gene: 9. The germline V gene encodes CDR1 SGHDT and CDR2 YYEEEE. Quantitative barcoded 5'-RACE was used to prepare TCR beta libraries. One entry per CDR3 protein, called by TCRdb with MiXCR from the 5' RACE reads. The sample has 84,000 or so distinct CDR3 sequences, around 30% seen once; the top ten hold roughly 60%. The source of this sequence is a male donor with ankylosing spondylitis or in good health (not recorded which). The rearrangement links TRBV5-6 to TRBJ2-1, with 7 bases fitting TRBD2. Sequenced sample: blood, either unsorted or a sorted T cell fraction (not recorded which). CDR3 sequence reads: CASSSRRGVGNEQFF. The CDR3 coding sequence is TGTGCCAGCAGCTCTCGACGGGGGGTAGGCAATGAGCAGTTCTTC.